Ten or more counts support the clone carrying this T cell receptor beta chain. Combining a sample-barcoded 5' primer with a J-beta primer mix, a second PCR ran for about 7 to 11 cycles. MiXCR, applied by TCRdb to the 5' RACE reads, yields one record per CDR3 protein. The sample holds about 1.6 million distinct CDR3 sequences, 30% to 40% seen once. The sample originates from a study of blood T cells in healthy people across ages. Researchers isolated at least 6 million PBMCs per sample. This clonotype was sampled from a woman aged 25 to 39 in good health. Sequencing was done on a sample of blood.

The CDR3 sequence is CSVRREDHNEQFF. The CDR3 nucleotides are TGCAGCGTTCGGAGGGAGGACCACAATGAGCAGTTCTTC. The chain uses TRBV29-1 and TRBJ2-1; D possibly corresponds to TRBD2 (6 bases). V was cut by 5 bases and J by 5 bases, with 13 bases left in between. The germline gives CDR1 SQVTM, CDR2 ANQGSEA. There are 13 residues in the CDR3.